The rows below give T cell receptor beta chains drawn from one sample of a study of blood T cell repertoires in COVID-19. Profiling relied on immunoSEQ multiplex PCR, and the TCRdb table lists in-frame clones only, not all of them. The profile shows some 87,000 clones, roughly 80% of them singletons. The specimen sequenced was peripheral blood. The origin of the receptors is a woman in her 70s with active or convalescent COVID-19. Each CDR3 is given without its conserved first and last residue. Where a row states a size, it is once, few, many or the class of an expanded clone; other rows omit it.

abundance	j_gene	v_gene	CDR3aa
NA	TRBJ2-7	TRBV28	ASSPVPSRGSHEQY
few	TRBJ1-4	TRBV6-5	ASTSSGLANEKLF
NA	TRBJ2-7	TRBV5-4	ASNKGQDYEQY
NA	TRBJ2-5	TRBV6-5	ASSYSSTGEETQY
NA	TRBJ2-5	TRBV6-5	ASSPGGEETQY
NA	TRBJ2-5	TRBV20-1	SASHGGETQY
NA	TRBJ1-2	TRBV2	ASRSQGGYT
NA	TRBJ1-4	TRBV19	ASTSVSTTNEKLF
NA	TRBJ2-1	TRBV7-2	ASSSSSGGVYEQF
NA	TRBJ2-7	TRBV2	ASSEQGYNEQY
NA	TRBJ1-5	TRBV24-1	ATSDSQGLQPQH